This T cell receptor (beta chain) was found in a study of shared T cell receptors in the human thymus. The CDR3 runs to 15 residues. V lost 4 bases, J lost 8 bases, and 5 bases stayed unmatched. Germline V gives CDR1 MNHNS, CDR2 SASEGT. The repertoire was sequenced with immunoSEQ multiplex PCR; TCRdb's copy has only in-frame clones and lacks some. The sample has 500,000 to 550,000 clones, around 78% seen once. The same data also went into a second study, on human thymus T cells.

The sequence was obtained from a boy in the first two years of life with a congenital heart defect. Input material: thymocytes. The chain carries TRBV6-1 and TRBJ2-1; TRBD2 matches at 13 bases. The CDR3 here is CASSVGTSGNDEQFF. For the CDR3, the DNA is TGTGCCAGCAGTGTTGGGACTAGCGGGAATGATGAGCAGTTCTTC.